Presented here are 18 T cell receptor beta chains from one specimen sequenced in a study of blood T cell repertoires in COVID-19. Assay: immunoSEQ multiplex PCR; the TCRdb copy retains only in-frame clones and omits some. The sample has about 140,000 clones, 60% to 85% seen once. Sequencing used peripheral blood. The receptors were sampled from a man in his fifties with acute or convalescent COVID-19.

J is TRBJ2-5 and V is TRBV6-1; 9 nucleotides align to TRBD1. Trimming cost V 4 bases and J 1 base; bases outside gene matches: 7. The CDR3 totals 16 residues. Germline V gives CDR1 MNHNS, CDR2 SASEGT. The CDR3 protein is CASSASDRGLQETQYF. The CDR3 DNA is TGTGCCAGCAGTGCGTCGGACAGGGGCCTCCAAGAGACCCAGTACTTC.

This clone has only a few counts. The chain employs TRBV10-1 and TRBJ1-6; no clear D gene. This CDR3 has 13 residues. The V and J ends lost 5 bases and 9 bases respectively, with 11 bases between them. Germline CDR1 reads WNHNN; CDR2 reads SYGVQD (reference sequence). The DNA of the CDR3 is TGCGCCAGCAGTAACAGTCTTGGTTCACCCCTCCACTTT. As protein: CASSNSLGSPLHF.

This chain connects TRBV13 to TRBJ2-4, with 8 bases aligning to TRBD2. Looked up from germline, CDR1 is PRHDT and CDR2 is FYEKMQ (reference sequence). The junction had 5 bases not matched to a gene; V was cut back by 1 base and J by 9 bases. The CDR3 length is 14 residues. CDR3 nucleotides: TGTGCCAGCAGCTTAGCGCGGGGGGTAGGCATTCAGTACTTC. This gives the protein CASSLARGVGIQYF.

This rearrangement joins TRBV18 to TRBJ1-1; D remains unclear. CDR1 is KGHSH and CDR2 is LQKENI in the germline V gene. Trimming stripped 0 bases from V and 3 bases from J, with 11 bases between. The CDR3 is 15 residues long. CDR3 in amino acids: CASSPPSGRDTEAFF. In DNA form, the CDR3 reads TGTGCCAGCTCACCACCAAGCGGGCGAGACACTGAAGCTTTCTTT.

This clone has just a few counts. The chain employs TRBV10-2 and TRBJ1-4; D remains unclear. Trimming cost V 2 bases and J 0 bases, with 4 bases left between them. The CDR3 is 14 amino acids. Germline CDR1 WSHSY, CDR2 SAAADI. In nucleotides, the CDR3 is TGCGCCAGCAGTGAGACAGCAACTAATGAAAAACTGTTTTTT. It yields the protein CASSETATNEKLFF.

The chain has TRBV7-8 and TRBJ1-6, with D perhaps matching TRBD1 (6 bases). In germline, CDR1 is SGHVS, CDR2 FQNEAQ. V lost 5 bases and J lost 5, with 22 bases in between. This CDR3 has 18 residues. The CDR3 coding sequence is TGTGCCAGCAGCAAGCGAGGTGGGGGCGCGTCGAATAATTCACCCCTCCACTTT. It yields the protein CASSKRGGGASNNSPLHF.

This chain uses TRBV4-1 with TRBJ2-3; TRBD1 aligns across 7 bases. The CDR3 is 15 residues long. Germline V gene data show CDR1 as MGHRA and CDR2 as YSYEKL. The trim removed 0 bases at V and 3 bases at J, leaving 3 bases unmatched. CDR3 protein: CASSQDRDRTDTQYF. DNA for the CDR3: TGCGCCAGCAGCCAAGATAGGGACAGAACAGATACGCAGTATTTT.

In its sample, this clone was seen once. The chain uses TRBV28 and TRBJ1-2, with a weak D call TRBD1 (6 bases). V was pared by 8 bases and J by 2 bases, with 9 bases between. The CDR3 has 12 residues. Germline CDR1 MDHEN, CDR2 SYDVKM. CDR3 coding DNA: TGTGCCAGCGGAAGGGGGAACTATGGCTACACCTTC. This codes for CASGRGNYGYTF.

This rearrangement joins TRBV5-1 to TRBJ2-2, with 8 nucleotides matching TRBD2. The germline V gene has CDR1 SGHRS and CDR2 YFSETQ. Germline trimming cut 1 base from V and 2 bases from J; bases unmatched to any gene: 4. The CDR3 contains 16 residues. In DNA, the CDR3 is TGCGCCAGCAGCTTGTTTGCGGGGGGCAACACCGGGGAGCTGTTTTTT. It yields the protein CASSLFAGGNTGELFF.

The chain links TRBV20-1 to TRBJ1-2, with D unresolved. Germline V gene lookup returns CDR1 DFQATT and CDR2 SNEGSKA (reference sequence). The CDR3 consists of 11 residues. The V end lost 0 bases, the J end lost 14 bases, and 13 bases lay between the germline ends. This CDR3 is CSARDVESGTF. CDR3 nucleotides: TGCAGTGCTAGAGATGTAGAGTCGGGGACCTTC.

This clone showed up just a few times. The V gene is TRBV9, the J gene TRBJ2-3, with TRBD2 identical over 10 bases. Per the germline V gene, CDR1 is SGDLS and CDR2 is YYNGEE. The junction had 8 bases not matched to a gene; V was cut back by 4 bases and J by 0 bases. This CDR3 spans 17 amino acids. DNA of the CDR3: TGTGCCAGCAGCTCCGGGGCACTAGCGGGGAGCACAGATACGCAGTATTTT. It is translated as CASSSGALAGSTDTQYF.

V usage is TRBV7-2 and J usage is TRBJ2-3, with D perhaps matching TRBD2 (5 bases). Germline V gives CDR1 SGHTA, CDR2 FQGNSA. The CDR3 extends over 14 amino acids. V lost 6 bases to trimming and J lost 2 bases, with 12 bases between them. CDR3 sequence reads: CASRRTRLTDTQYF. The CDR3, as DNA: TGTGCCAGCAGACGAACTAGACTCACAGATACGCAGTATTTT.

This clone was picked up a small number of times. J is TRBJ1-5 and V is TRBV19; TRBD1 is a possible D gene (5 bases). V was clipped by 8 bases and J by 4 bases, with 9 bases between them. CDR1 LNHDA and CDR2 SQIVND come from the germline V gene (reference sequence). The CDR3 loop spans 12 amino acids. CDR3 DNA sequence: TGTGCCAGTCGCTCAGGGAATCAGCCCCAGCATTTT. Protein product: CASRSGNQPQHF.

The rearrangement joins TRBV29-1 to TRBJ1-4, with 10 bases matching TRBD1. The CDR3 is 14 amino acids. Germline trimming cut 5 bases from V and 4 bases from J; bases unmatched to any gene: 4. The V gene's germline CDR1 is SQVTM and CDR2 ANQGSEA. The CDR3 loop reads CSVSRDRGNEKLFF. CDR3 DNA: TGCAGCGTTTCCCGGGACAGGGGTAATGAAAAACTGTTTTTT.

This clone was observed once. The V call is TRBV3-1 (or the pseudogene TRBV3-2), the J call TRBJ2-3, with D perhaps matching TRBD2 (5 bases). Germline-derived CDR1 and CDR2 are LGHDT and YNNKEL (reference sequence). Trimming took off 1 base at V and 1 base at J, with 6 bases between the two ends. The CDR3 contains 14 residues. For the CDR3, the DNA is TGTGCCAGCAGCCAAGGAGGGCGCACAGATACGCAGTATTTT. Translating it yields CASSQGGRTDTQYF.

The chain combines TRBV6-6 with TRBJ1-5; TRBD1 matches 9 bases. J was trimmed by 1 base and V by 8 bases; bases with no gene match: 3. Germline values: CDR1 MNHNY, CDR2 SVGAGI (reference sequence). The CDR3 extends over 14 amino acids. The CDR3 sequence is CASLDRGSNQPQHF. In DNA form, the CDR3 reads TGTGCCAGCCTCGACAGGGGGAGCAATCAGCCCCAGCATTTT.

The chain is built from TRBV7-3 and TRBJ2-2, with unresolved D. Trimming removed 0 bases from V and 5 bases from J, with 4 bases in between. CDR3 size: 13 residues. The germline gives CDR1 SGHTA, CDR2 FQGTGA. In DNA form, the CDR3 reads TGTGCCAGCAGCTTAACCGGGACCGGGGAGCTGTTTTTT. Translation: CASSLTGTGELFF.

This clone was detected only once. V gene TRBV9 combines with J gene TRBJ1-1, with D perhaps TRBD1 (6 bases). The CDR3 length is 15 residues. Trimming removed 4 bases at V and 4 bases at J, with 17 bases between. Germline V gene sequence: CDR1 SGDLS, CDR2 YYNGEE. The CDR3 here is CASSPRGGVATEAFF. CDR3 nucleotide sequence: TGTGCCAGCAGCCCCAGGGGAGGGGTCGCCACTGAAGCTTTCTTT. Using reference TRBV9 and TRBJ1-1 for the parts outside the CDR3, the full variable domain is DSGVTQTPKHLITATGQRVTLRCSPRSGDLSVYWYQQSLDQGLQFLIQYYNGEERAKGNILERFSAQQFPDLHSELNLSSLELGDSALYFCASSPRGGVATEAFFGQGTRLTVV.